The TCR beta chain described here comes from a study of glioma-infiltrating T cells. Amplification of TCR alpha and beta CDR3 regions from RNA used iRepertoire nested multiplex PCR. TCRdb ran MiXCR on the multiplex PCR reads and lists one entry per CDR3 protein. The repertoire has about 94,000 distinct CDR3 sequences, around a quarter of them found once; the top ten carry around 7%. By sample share, this clonotype is large. Germline CDR1 reads DFQATT; CDR2 reads SNEGSKA (reference sequence). This CDR3 has 15 residues. V gave up 0 bases and J gave up 1 base; unmatched junction bases: 4. The source is a human donor with low-grade glioma or glioblastoma, undergoing nonglioma brain surgery, or in good health (not recorded which). The chain has TRBV20-1 and TRBJ2-5, with 8 positions matching TRBD1. Sequencing was performed on glioma tissue, nonneoplastic brain tissue, or PBMCs (not recorded which). The CDR3 DNA reads as TGCAGTGCTAGAGATTGGGACAGGCTCCAAGAGACCCAGTACTTC. Residues: CSARDWDRLQETQYF.